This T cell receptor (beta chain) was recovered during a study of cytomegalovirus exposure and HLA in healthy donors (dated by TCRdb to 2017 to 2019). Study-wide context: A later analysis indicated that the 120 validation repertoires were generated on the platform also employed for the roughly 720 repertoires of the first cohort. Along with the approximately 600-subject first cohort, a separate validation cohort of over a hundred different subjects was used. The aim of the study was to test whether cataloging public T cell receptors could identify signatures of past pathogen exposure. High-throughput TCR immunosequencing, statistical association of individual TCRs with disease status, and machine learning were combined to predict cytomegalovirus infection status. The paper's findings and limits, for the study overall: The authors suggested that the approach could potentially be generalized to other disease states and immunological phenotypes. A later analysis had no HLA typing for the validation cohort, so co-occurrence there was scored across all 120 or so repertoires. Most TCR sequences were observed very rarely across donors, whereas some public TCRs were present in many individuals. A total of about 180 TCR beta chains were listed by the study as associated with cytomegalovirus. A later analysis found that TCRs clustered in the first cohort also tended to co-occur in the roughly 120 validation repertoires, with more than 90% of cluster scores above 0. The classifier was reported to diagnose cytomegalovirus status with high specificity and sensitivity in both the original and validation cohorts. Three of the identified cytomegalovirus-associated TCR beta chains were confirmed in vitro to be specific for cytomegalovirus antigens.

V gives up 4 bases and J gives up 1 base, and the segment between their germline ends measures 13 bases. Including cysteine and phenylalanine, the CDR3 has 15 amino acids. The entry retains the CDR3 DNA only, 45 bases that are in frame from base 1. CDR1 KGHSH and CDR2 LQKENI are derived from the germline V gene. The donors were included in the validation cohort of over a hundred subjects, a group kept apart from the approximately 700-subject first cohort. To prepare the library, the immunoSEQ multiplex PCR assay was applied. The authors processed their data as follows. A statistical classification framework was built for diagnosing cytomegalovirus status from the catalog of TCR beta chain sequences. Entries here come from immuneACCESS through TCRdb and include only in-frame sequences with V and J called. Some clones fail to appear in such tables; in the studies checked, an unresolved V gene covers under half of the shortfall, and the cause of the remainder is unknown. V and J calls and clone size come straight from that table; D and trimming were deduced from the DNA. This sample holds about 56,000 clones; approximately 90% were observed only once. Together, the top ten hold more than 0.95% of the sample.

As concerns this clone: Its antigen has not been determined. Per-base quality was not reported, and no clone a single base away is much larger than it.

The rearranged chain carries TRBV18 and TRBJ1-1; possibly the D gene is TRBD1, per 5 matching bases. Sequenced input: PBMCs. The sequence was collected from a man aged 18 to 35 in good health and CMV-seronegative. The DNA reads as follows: TGTGCCAGCTCACAACAGGTTAGTCGGAACACTGAAGCTTTCTTT. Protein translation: CASSQQVSRNTEAFF.